This T cell receptor beta chain was recorded in a study of shared T cell receptors in the human thymus. CDR3 length: 16 amino acids. Germline V gene data show CDR1 as MGHDK and CDR2 as SYGVNS. Trimming cost V 4 bases and J 0 bases, with 15 bases left between them. Data came from immunoSEQ multiplex PCR; TCRdb stores just in-frame clones and leaves some out. The sample holds hundreds of thousands of clones, roughly 94% seen once. This rearrangement joins TRBV25-1 to TRBJ1-1; TRBD1 might be the D (6 bases). Sequenced: thymocytes. This receptor was obtained from a human donor. The CDR3 sequence is CASSVGEQGLNTEAFF. The CDR3 DNA reads as TGTGCCAGCAGTGTGGGGGAACAGGGTCTGAACACTGAAGCTTTCTTT.